This T cell receptor beta chain was sequenced in a study of human T cells and chemical hapten exposure. At the level of the study: Per-sample TCR yield variability stemmed mainly from small pooled library volume differences. Whole-study findings and limits: TCRs above 1 in 1000 frequency did not change with DPC sensitization.

Many counts were recorded for this clonotype. What it binds is not known. In the original workflow: Sequenced samples showed a median of roughly 99,000 TCRs each, with counts running from about 20,000 to 690,000. TCRdb called the RACE reads again in MiXCR, with one record for every CDR3 protein. TCRdb assigned the V and J calls; the authors' analysis was not used. The profile shows 130,000 or so distinct CDR3 sequences, about 9.4% of them singletons. The CDR3 is made up of 16 amino acids. Trimming stripped 2 bases from V and 2 bases from J, with 14 bases between. The germline gives CDR1 SGDLS, CDR2 YYNGEE. As for time point: healthy volunteer bleed at 2 weeks. Sequencing started from total RNA isolated from unfractionated whole blood.

This sequence joins TRBV9 and TRBJ1-5; a possible D gene is TRBD1 (5 bases). Sequenced: whole blood. This clonotype was obtained from a male donor in good health. Some clones in this sample may be carry-over from other donors' samples. CDR3 DNA sequence: TGTGCCAGCAGCGTTCGAAAGGGGCTTGGCAATCAGCCCCAGCATTTT. Protein product: CASSVRKGLGNQPQHF.